The present entry profiles one T cell receptor (beta chain) with its context. The authors built TCR beta libraries using iRepertoire HTBI primers and Arm-PCR of CDR3 regions. In TCRdb, the multiplex PCR reads were re-called with MiXCR into one record per CDR3 protein. The sample has 350,000 to 450,000 distinct CDR3 sequences; over 9.5% are singletons. The sample's time point: newly diagnosed GD, antithyroid drugs for less than 3 months. Extracted RNA from PBMCs served as the source of the TCR library. These data belong to a study of regulatory T cells in long-lasting Graves disease. This sample was also put to use in a study of T cells in Graves' hyperthyroidism and ophthalmopathy.

Here the sequenced sample was peripheral blood mononuclear cells (PBMCs), taken at new diagnosis, from a patient treated with antithyroid drugs. The clonotype originates from a young woman with Graves disease.

The CDR3 DNA reads as TGTGCCACCAGCAGGGATTACAACACAGGGACTAATCAGCCCCAGCATTTT. Translated: CATSRDYNTGTNQPQHF. This sequence joins TRBV15 and TRBJ1-5, with D possibly TRBD1 on 6 matching bases. Trimming left V 3 bases short and J 4 bases short, with 19 bases between. Per germline, CDR1 LNHNV and CDR2 YYDKDF (reference sequence). The CDR3 has 17 amino acids.